This paragraph reports one T cell receptor (beta chain). Its target is not known. The sample belongs to a study of T cell responses to AZD1222 COVID-19 vaccine. On the study more broadly: Researchers grouped second doses given at about 4 or about 12 weeks into one pool.

The CDR3 spans 16 residues. V lost 0 bases and J lost 6, with 15 bases in between. Germline loops: CDR1 SGDLS, CDR2 YYNGEE. General observations from the study: Spike-specific TCR breadth and depth rose after two AZD1222 doses.

Only in-frame clones appear in the TCRdb table, and some are missing; sequencing was by immunoSEQ multiplex PCR. The sample lists about 99,000 clones; 85% to 95% were seen once. The rearrangement links TRBV9 to TRBJ2-2, with D possibly TRBD1 on 7 matching bases. Sequenced here: peripheral blood, sampled on day 0 of AZD1222 vaccination. The sequence derives from an adult in good health. The CDR3 region is CASSVGGGGGSGELFF. CDR3 DNA sequence: TGTGCCAGCAGCGTAGGAGGAGGGGGCGGCTCCGGGGAGCTGTTTTTT.